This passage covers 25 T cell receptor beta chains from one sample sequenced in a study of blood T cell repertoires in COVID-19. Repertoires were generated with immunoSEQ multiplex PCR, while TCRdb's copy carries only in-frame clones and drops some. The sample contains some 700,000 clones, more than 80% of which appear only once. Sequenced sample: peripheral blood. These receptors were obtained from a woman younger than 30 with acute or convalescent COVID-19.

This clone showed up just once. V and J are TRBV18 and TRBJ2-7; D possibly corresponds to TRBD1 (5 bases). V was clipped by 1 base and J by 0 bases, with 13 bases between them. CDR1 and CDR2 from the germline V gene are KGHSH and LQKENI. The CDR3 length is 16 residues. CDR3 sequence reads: CASSPRLQASSYEQYF. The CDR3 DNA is TGTGCCAGCTCACCACGTTTACAGGCAAGCTCCTACGAGCAGTACTTC.

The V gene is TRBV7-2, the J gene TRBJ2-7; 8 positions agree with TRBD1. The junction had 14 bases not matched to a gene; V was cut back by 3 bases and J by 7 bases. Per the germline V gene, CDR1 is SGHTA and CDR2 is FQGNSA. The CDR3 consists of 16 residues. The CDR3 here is CASSLRTGSIAREQYF. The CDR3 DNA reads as TGTGCCAGCAGCTTGAGGACAGGGTCGATCGCGCGGGAGCAGTACTTC.

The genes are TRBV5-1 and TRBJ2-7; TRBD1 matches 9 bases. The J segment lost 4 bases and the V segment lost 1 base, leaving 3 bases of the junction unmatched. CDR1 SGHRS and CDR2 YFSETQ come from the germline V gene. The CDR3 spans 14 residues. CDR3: CASSLRDRAYEQYF. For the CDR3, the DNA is TGCGCCAGCAGCTTGAGGGACAGGGCTTACGAGCAGTACTTC.

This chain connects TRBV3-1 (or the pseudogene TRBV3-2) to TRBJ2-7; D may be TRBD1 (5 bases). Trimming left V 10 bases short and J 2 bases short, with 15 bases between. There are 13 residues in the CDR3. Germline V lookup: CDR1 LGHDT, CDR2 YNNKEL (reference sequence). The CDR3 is CATSGFHAYEQYF. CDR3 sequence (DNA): TGTGCCACCTCAGGGTTCCATGCCTACGAGCAGTACTTC.

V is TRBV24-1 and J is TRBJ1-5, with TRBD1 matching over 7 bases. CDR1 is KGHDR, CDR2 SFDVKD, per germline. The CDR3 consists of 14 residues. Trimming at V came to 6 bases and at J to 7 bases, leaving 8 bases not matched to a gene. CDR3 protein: CATSHRGFGQPQHF. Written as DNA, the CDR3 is TGTGCCACCAGTCACAGGGGATTCGGGCAGCCCCAGCATTTT.

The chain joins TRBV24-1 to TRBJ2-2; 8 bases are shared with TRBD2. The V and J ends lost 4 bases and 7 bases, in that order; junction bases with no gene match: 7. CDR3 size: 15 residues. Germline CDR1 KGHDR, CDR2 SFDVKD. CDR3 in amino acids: CATSEPRGGFGELFF. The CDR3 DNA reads TGTGCCACCAGTGAACCTCGGGGGGGCTTCGGGGAGCTGTTTTTT.

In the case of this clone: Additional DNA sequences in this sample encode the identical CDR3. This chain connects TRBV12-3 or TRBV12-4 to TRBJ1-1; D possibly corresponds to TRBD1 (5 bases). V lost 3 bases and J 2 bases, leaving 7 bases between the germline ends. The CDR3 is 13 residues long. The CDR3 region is CASSFGGNTEAFF. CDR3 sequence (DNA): TGTGCCAGCAGTTTCGGGGGTAACACTGAAGCTTTCTTT.

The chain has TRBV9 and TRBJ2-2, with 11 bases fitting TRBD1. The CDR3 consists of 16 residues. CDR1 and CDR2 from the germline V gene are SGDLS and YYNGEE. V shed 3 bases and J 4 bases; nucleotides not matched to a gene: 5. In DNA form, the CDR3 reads TGTGCCAGCAGCGCACCGGGACAGGGGGGCACCGGGGAGCTGTTTTTT. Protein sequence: CASSAPGQGGTGELFF.

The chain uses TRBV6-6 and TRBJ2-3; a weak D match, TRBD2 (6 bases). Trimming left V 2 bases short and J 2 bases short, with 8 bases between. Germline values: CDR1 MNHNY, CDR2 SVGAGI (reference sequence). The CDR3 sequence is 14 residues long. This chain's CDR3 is CASSYAGPTDTQYF. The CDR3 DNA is TGTGCCAGCAGTTACGCGGGGCCCACAGATACGCAGTATTTT.

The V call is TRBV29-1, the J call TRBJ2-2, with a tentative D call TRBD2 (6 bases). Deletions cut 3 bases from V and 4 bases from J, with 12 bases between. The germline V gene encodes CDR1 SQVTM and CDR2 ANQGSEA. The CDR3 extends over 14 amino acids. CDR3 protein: CSVETSSVTGELFF. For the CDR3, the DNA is TGCAGCGTTGAGACTAGTTCTGTCACCGGGGAGCTGTTTTTT.

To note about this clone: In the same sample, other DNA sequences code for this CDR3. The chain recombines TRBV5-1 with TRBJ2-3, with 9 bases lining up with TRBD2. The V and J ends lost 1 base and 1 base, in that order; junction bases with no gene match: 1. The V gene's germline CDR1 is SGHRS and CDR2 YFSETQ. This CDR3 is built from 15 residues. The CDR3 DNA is TGCGCCAGCAGCTTGATAGCGGGAGGCACAGATACGCAGTATTTT. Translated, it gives CASSLIAGGTDTQYF.

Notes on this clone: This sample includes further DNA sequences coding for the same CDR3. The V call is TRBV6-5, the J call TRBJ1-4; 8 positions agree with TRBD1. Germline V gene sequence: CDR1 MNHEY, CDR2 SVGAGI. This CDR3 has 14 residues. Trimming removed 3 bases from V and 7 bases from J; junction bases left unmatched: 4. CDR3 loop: CASSYSGGSEKLFF. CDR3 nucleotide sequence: TGTGCCAGCAGTTATTCAGGGGGCAGTGAAAAACTGTTTTTT.

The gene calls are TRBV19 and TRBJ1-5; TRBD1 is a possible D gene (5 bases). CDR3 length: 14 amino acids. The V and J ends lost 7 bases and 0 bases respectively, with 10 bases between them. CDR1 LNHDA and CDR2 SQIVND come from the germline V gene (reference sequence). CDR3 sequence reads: CASISTVSNQPQHF. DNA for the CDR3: TGTGCCAGTATCTCGACAGTTAGCAATCAGCCCCAGCATTTT.

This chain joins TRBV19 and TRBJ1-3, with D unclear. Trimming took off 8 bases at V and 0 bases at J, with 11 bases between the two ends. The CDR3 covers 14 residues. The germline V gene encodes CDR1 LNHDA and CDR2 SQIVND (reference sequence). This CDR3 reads CASAFSYSGNTIYF. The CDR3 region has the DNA TGTGCCAGTGCGTTCTCCTACTCTGGAAACACCATATATTTT.

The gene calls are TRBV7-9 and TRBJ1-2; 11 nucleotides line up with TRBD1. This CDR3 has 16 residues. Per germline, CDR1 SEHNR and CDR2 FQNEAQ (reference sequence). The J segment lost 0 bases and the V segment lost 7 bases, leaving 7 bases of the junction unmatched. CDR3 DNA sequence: TGTGCCAGCACCACGGGACAGGGGGAAGCTAACTATGGCTACACCTTC. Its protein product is CASTTGQGEANYGYTF.

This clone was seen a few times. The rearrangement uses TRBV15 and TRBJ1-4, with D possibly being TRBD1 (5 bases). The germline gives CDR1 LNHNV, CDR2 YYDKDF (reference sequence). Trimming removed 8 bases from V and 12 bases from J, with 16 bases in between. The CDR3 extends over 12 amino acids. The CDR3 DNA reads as TGTGCCACCGGGACTGTGGGGTTGGAACTGTTTTTT. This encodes CATGTVGLELFF.

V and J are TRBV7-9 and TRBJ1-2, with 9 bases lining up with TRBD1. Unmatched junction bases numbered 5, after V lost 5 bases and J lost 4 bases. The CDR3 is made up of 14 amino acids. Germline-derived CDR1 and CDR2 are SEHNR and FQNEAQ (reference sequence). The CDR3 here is CASSRGDRVYGYTF. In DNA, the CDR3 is TGTGCCAGCAGCCGCGGGGACAGGGTCTATGGCTACACCTTC.

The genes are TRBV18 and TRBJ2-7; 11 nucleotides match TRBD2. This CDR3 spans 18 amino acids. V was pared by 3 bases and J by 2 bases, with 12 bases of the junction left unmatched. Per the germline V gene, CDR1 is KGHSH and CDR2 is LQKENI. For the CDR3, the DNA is TGTGCCAGCTCACCGCAATTAGCGGGGGGGCGGGCACCCTACGAGCAGTACTTC. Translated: CASSPQLAGGRAPYEQYF.

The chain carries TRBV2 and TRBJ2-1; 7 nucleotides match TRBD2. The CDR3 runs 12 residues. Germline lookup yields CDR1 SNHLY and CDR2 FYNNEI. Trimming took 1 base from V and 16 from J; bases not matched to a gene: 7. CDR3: CASSEEEAGCFF. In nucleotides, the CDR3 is TGTGCCAGCAGTGAAGAGGAAGCGGGATGCTTCTTC.

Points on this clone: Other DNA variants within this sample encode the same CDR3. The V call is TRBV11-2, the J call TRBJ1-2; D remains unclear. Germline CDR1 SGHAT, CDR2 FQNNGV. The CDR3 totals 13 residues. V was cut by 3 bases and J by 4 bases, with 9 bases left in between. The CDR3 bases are TGTGCCAGCAGCTTGGGCGGGATCTATGGCTACACCTTC. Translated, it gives CASSLGGIYGYTF.

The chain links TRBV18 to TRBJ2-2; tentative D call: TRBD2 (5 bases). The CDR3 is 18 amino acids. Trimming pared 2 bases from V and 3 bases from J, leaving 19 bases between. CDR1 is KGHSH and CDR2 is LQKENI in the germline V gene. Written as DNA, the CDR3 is TGTGCCAGCTCACCATCGTTTGGTAGGGAGTCGGACACCGGGGAGCTGTTTTTT. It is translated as CASSPSFGRESDTGELFF.

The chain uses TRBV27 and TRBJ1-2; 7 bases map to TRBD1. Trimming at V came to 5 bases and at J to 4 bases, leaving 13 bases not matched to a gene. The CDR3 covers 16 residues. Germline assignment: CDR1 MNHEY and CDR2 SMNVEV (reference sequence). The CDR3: CASSTQNRGSGYGYTF. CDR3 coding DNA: TGTGCCAGCAGTACGCAAAACAGGGGTTCTGGCTATGGCTACACCTTC.

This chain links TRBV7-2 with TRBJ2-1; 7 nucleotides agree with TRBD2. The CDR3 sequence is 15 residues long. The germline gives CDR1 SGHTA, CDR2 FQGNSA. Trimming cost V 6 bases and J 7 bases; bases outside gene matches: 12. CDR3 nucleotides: TGTGCCAGCAGGGCCTTTGGCGGGGGAGTAAATGAGCAGTTCTTC. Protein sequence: CASRAFGGGVNEQFF. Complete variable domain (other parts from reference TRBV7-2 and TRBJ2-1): GAGVSQSPSNKVTEKGKDVELRCDPISGHTALYWYRQSLGQGLEFLIYFQGNSAPDKSGLPSDRFSAERTGGSVSTLTIQRTQQEDSAVYLCASRAFGGGVNEQFFGPGTRLTVL.

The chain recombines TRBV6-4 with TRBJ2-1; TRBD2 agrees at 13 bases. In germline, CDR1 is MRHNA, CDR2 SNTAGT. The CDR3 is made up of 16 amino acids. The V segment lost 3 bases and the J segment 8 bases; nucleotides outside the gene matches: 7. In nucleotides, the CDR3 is TGTGCCAGCAGTGAAATTGGGACTAGCGGGGCCTATGAGCAGTTCTTC. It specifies CASSEIGTSGAYEQFF.

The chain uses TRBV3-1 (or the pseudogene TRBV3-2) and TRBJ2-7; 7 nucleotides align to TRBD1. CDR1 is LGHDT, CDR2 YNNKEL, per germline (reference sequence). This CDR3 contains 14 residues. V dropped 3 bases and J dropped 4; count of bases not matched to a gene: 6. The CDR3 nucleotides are TGTGCCAGCAGCCACCCGGGACAGTTTTACGAGCAGTACTTC. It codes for CASSHPGQFYEQYF.